Each of the 30 T cell receptor beta chains below was sequenced from the same sample in a study of blood T cells in healthy people across ages. Using a J-beta primer mix together with a sample-barcoded 5' primer, a second PCR was run for roughly 6 to 12 cycles. MiXCR was run by TCRdb on the 5' RACE reads, yielding one entry per CDR3 protein. The sample lists around 990,000 distinct CDR3 sequences; 35% to 40% were seen once. Material for sequencing was blood. The receptors were gathered from a young man in good health.

This clonotype is a singleton in its sample. The V call is TRBV4-3, the J call TRBJ2-5, with TRBD1 identical over 8 bases. The J call may be wrong; the DNA end is better matched by TRBJ2-4. The CDR3 has 15 residues. Looked up from germline, CDR1 is LGHNA and CDR2 is YSLEER. The CDR3 here is CASSQADRGQNIQYF. Written as DNA, the CDR3 is TGCGCCAGCAGCCAAGCCGACAGGGGCCAAAACATTCAGTACTTC.

Regarding this clonotype: Mismatch with germline at one junction end may stem from a read error. V and J are TRBV9 and TRBJ1-4; D is unresolved. In germline, CDR1 is SGDLS, CDR2 YYNGEE. This CDR3 has 15 residues. CDR3 nucleotide sequence: TGTACCAGCAGCGTAGATGGCCGTCTTAATGAAAAACTGTTTTTT. It is translated as CTSSVDGRLNEKLFF.

V usage is TRBV6-2 or TRBV6-3 and J usage is TRBJ1-5, with D hard to call. The ends were cut back, 6 bases at V and 7 bases at J, with 22 bases in the middle. Germline V gene data show CDR1 as MNHEY and CDR2 as SVGEGT. The CDR3 spans 16 residues. CDR3 in DNA: TGTGCCAGCAGCTCGCCGGGGTTAGAGGAGGAGCAGCCCCAGCATTTT. It codes for CASSSPGLEEEQPQHF.

The chain uses TRBV14 and TRBJ1-4; D is uncertain. The germline gives CDR1 SGHDN, CDR2 FVKESK. Trimming removed 4 bases from V and 8 bases from J, with 17 bases in between. This CDR3 has 15 residues. Here the CDR3 reads CASSPPGRFGEKLFF. DNA of the CDR3: TGTGCCAGCAGCCCTCCCGGGCGATTCGGGGAAAAACTGTTTTTT.

This chain uses TRBV5-1 with TRBJ2-3; the D gene is possibly TRBD2 (5 bases). The CDR3 consists of 15 residues. V lost 0 bases and J lost 2, with 10 bases in between. The V gene's germline CDR1 is SGHRS and CDR2 YFSETQ. The CDR3 DNA sequence: TGCGCCAGCAGCTTGGCGGTAGCGTTCACAGATACGCAGTATTTT. Its protein is CASSLAVAFTDTQYF.

This chain links TRBV20-1 with TRBJ2-1; D may correspond to TRBD1 or TRBD2 (7 bases each). The length of the CDR3 is 12 residues. CDR1 is DFQATT and CDR2 is SNEGSKA in the germline V gene (reference sequence). CDR3 amino acids: CSAQGGGSEQFF. The CDR3 nucleotides are TGCAGCGCCCAGGGGGGGGGCAGTGAGCAGTTCTTC.

In its sample, this clonotype was seen a few times. This sequence joins TRBV11-2 and TRBJ2-3; the D call may be TRBD1 or TRBD2 (6 bases each). Germline values: CDR1 SGHAT, CDR2 FQNNGV. V lost 8 bases to trimming and J lost 2 bases, with 17 bases between them. The CDR3 has 15 amino acids. The CDR3, as DNA: TGTGCCAGCGAAACTGGGAGGACAGCCACAGATACGCAGTATTTT. Amino acids: CASETGRTATDTQYF.

The CDR3 protein is CASSLGPRSYNSPLHF. Here the CDR3 DNA reads TGTGCCAGCAGCTTAGGCCCGCGCTCATATAATTCACCCCTCCACTTT. The chain is built from TRBV7-2 and TRBJ1-6; D ambiguous. Germline assignment: CDR1 SGHTA and CDR2 FQGNSA. This CDR3 comprises 16 residues. V was cut by 1 base and J by 4 bases, with 11 bases left in between.

V and J are TRBV25-1 and TRBJ1-1, with D hard to call. CDR3 length: 12 amino acids. The V gene's germline CDR1 is MGHDK and CDR2 SYGVNS. V was shortened by 8 bases and J by 0 bases, with 7 bases between the two germline ends. The CDR3 coding sequence is TGTGCCAGCGCAGACCTGAACACTGAAGCTTTCTTT. Translated: CASADLNTEAFF.

The chain recombines TRBV5-1 with TRBJ1-5; the D gene is possibly TRBD1 (5 bases). V gave up 4 bases and J gave up 5 bases, with 13 bases separating them. The germline gives CDR1 SGHRS, CDR2 YFSETQ. The CDR3 sequence is 14 residues long. The CDR3 bases are TGCGCCAGCAGCGACGGACAAACCGATCAGCCCCAGCATTTT. The encoded protein is CASSDGQTDQPQHF.

This clonotype was counted only a few times. This chain uses TRBV29-1 with TRBJ1-2; no definite D call. The CDR3 totals 14 residues. Trimming took off 1 base at V and 0 bases at J, with 9 bases between the two ends. Germline V CDR1 and CDR2: SQVTM, ANQGSEA. The CDR3 reads CSVEARRTNYGYTF. The CDR3 DNA reads TGCAGCGTTGAAGCCAGGCGTACTAACTATGGCTACACCTTC.

The CDR3 coding sequence is TGTGCCAGCCAAGGGGGCCGGGACACTGAAGCTTTCTTT. It yields the protein CASQGGRDTEAFF. The rearrangement uses TRBV10-3 and TRBJ1-1, with TRBD1 identical over 7 bases. The CDR3 consists of 13 residues. CDR1 is ENHRY and CDR2 is SYGVKD in the germline V gene. V gave up 10 bases and J gave up 3 bases; unmatched junction bases: 8.

The chain joins TRBV14 to TRBJ2-4; possible D gene TRBD2, 5 bases. V lost 6 bases and J 0 bases, leaving 24 bases between the germline ends. The germline CDR1 and CDR2 sequences are SGHDN and FVKESK. CDR3 size: 19 residues. The CDR3 loop reads CASRPLGGAWGVAKNIQYF. CDR3 sequence (DNA): TGTGCCAGCAGACCGTTGGGTGGTGCTTGGGGAGTAGCCAAAAACATTCAGTACTTC.

The V and J genes are TRBV6-2 or TRBV6-3 and TRBJ2-3, with D perhaps assigned TRBD1 or TRBD2 (6 bases each). V lost 2 bases and J 2 bases, leaving 11 bases between the germline ends. Germline V CDR1 and CDR2: MNHEY, SVGEGT. The CDR3 length is 15 residues. The DNA for the CDR3 is TGTGCCAGCAGTTACACAGGGAGGACCACAGATACGCAGTATTTT. It specifies CASSYTGRTTDTQYF.

The chain joins TRBV20-1 to TRBJ2-4; a weak D match, TRBD2 (6 bases). The V and J ends lost 1 base and 0 bases respectively, with 16 bases between them. This CDR3 spans 17 amino acids. The germline gives CDR1 DFQATT, CDR2 SNEGSKA (reference sequence). CDR3 coding DNA: TGCAGTGCTAGAGGCCTGGACGGGACTTTAGCCAAAAACATTCAGTACTTC. Translating gives CSARGLDGTLAKNIQYF.

Worth noting for this clonotype: The junction differs from germline at one of its ends, possibly a read error. The chain links TRBV9 to TRBJ1-2; no clear D gene. This CDR3 is 11 amino acids long. The V gene's germline CDR1 is SGDLS and CDR2 YYNGEE. The CDR3 sequence: CASKGIDGHTF. The CDR3 nucleotides read TGTGCCAGCAAGGGTATTGATGGCCACACCTTC.

This sequence joins TRBV20-1 and TRBJ2-1, with 9 bases aligning to TRBD2. The CDR3 loop spans 15 amino acids. The germline V gene has CDR1 DFQATT and CDR2 SNEGSKA (reference sequence). The V gene end was trimmed by 0 bases and the J gene end by 7 bases; junction bases not matched to a gene: 7. The CDR3 nucleotides are TGCAGTGCTAGAGATCTGGGACTAGCCGGGAATGAGCAGTTCTTC. Amino acids: CSARDLGLAGNEQFF.

The V gene is TRBV5-1, the J gene TRBJ2-3; D possibly corresponds to TRBD1 (6 bases). In germline, CDR1 is SGHRS, CDR2 YFSETQ. V was cut by 0 bases and J by 0 bases, with 17 bases left in between. CDR3 length: 18 residues. The CDR3 loop is CASSLGTANFRSTDTQYF. In DNA form, the CDR3 reads TGCGCCAGCAGCTTGGGGACAGCAAACTTTCGTAGCACAGATACGCAGTATTTT.

This rearrangement joins TRBV4-3 to TRBJ2-1; D remains unclear. The CDR3 spans 9 residues. The V gene lost 8 bases and the J gene lost 10 bases, with 6 bases spanning the gap. Germline CDR1 LGHNA, CDR2 YSLEER. The CDR3: CASPQEQFF. CDR3 bases: TGCGCCAGCCCTCAAGAGCAGTTCTTC.

The chain is built from TRBV10-3 and TRBJ1-3, with no clear D. V lost 0 bases, J lost 0 bases, and 9 bases lay in between. The CDR3 totals 16 residues. The germline V gene has CDR1 ENHRY and CDR2 SYGVKD. This CDR3 reads CAISESLARSGNTIYF. The CDR3, as DNA: TGTGCCATCAGTGAGTCCTTGGCACGCTCTGGAAACACCATATATTTT.

V and J are TRBV20-1 and TRBJ2-1; 10 nucleotides agree with TRBD2. V dropped 1 base and J dropped 6; count of bases not matched to a gene: 12. Germline loops: CDR1 DFQATT, CDR2 SNEGSKA (reference sequence). The CDR3 is 17 residues long. CDR3 DNA: TGCAGTGCTAGAGCCAACTCGTTAGCGGGGGGTTTCAATGAGCAGTTCTTC. Protein product: CSARANSLAGGFNEQFF.

This clonotype came up a few times. The J gene is TRBJ1-5, the V gene TRBV12-3 or TRBV12-4, with a tentative D call TRBD1 (6 bases). The length of the CDR3 is 15 residues. Trimming took 0 bases from V and 2 from J, leaving 8 bases between them. The CDR3 protein is CASSLAGHGNQPQHF. The CDR3, as DNA: TGTGCCAGCAGTTTAGCGGGACATGGCAATCAGCCCCAGCATTTT.

This clonotype was seen more than once but under ten times. The V call is TRBV9, the J call TRBJ2-2, with D perhaps matching TRBD1 (6 bases). The CDR3 contains 16 residues. The germline CDR1 and CDR2 sequences are SGDLS and YYNGEE. V lost 3 bases, J lost 6 bases, and 18 bases lay in between. The CDR3 reads CASSALLQGLPGELFF. The CDR3 DNA reads as TGTGCCAGCAGCGCTCTGTTACAGGGTTTGCCCGGGGAGCTGTTTTTT.

The rearrangement uses TRBV24-1 and TRBJ2-1; 7 nucleotides agree with TRBD1. V shed 4 bases and J 4 bases; nucleotides not matched to a gene: 12. The CDR3 spans 17 residues. In germline, CDR1 is KGHDR, CDR2 SFDVKD. The CDR3 DNA reads as TGTGCCACCAGTGACCGGACCGGGACAGTACCTTACAATGAGCAGTTCTTC. It is translated as CATSDRTGTVPYNEQFF.

V is TRBV3-1 and J is TRBJ2-7; tentative D call: TRBD2 (5 bases). CDR1 LGHDT and CDR2 YNNKEL come from the germline V gene (reference sequence). The CDR3 is 12 amino acids. The ends were cut back, 6 bases at V and 9 bases at J, with 15 bases in the middle. The CDR3 coding sequence is TGTGCCAGCAGTTACACCGGGAACGGGCAGTACTTC. Its translation: CASSYTGNGQYF.

The rearrangement links TRBV20-1 to TRBJ2-3; 11 bases fit TRBD2. Germline CDR1 reads DFQATT; CDR2 reads SNEGSKA (reference sequence). The CDR3 has 13 residues. V lost 8 bases to trimming and J lost 3 bases; unmatched junction nucleotides: 4. The CDR3 loop is CSPTSGETDTQYF. The DNA for the CDR3 is TGCAGTCCGACTAGCGGGGAAACAGATACGCAGTATTTT.

The J gene is TRBJ1-1, the V gene TRBV6-5; D gene unclear. V gave up 0 bases and J gave up 0 bases, with 8 bases separating them. The germline V gene has CDR1 MNHEY and CDR2 SVGAGI. This CDR3 is built from 15 residues. The CDR3 DNA follows: TGTGCCAGCAGTTACTCTGGACGGATGAACACTGAAGCTTTCTTT. Its protein is CASSYSGRMNTEAFF.

This clonotype appeared many times. The gene calls are TRBV20-1 and TRBJ1-2; no definite D call. Germline V CDR1 and CDR2: DFQATT, SNEGSKA (reference sequence). This CDR3 is 15 amino acids long. V was trimmed by 1 base and J by 4 bases, leaving 16 bases between them. As DNA, the CDR3 is TGCAGTGCTAGAGGATCTGGGTTTGACGGCTATGGCTACACCTTC. As protein: CSARGSGFDGYGYTF.

The chain combines TRBV27 with TRBJ2-3; TRBD2 might be the D (7 bases). The CDR3 contains 17 residues. Trimming shortened V by 1 base and J by 0 bases, and 14 bases separated the two germline ends. Germline-derived CDR1 and CDR2 are MNHEY and SMNVEV (reference sequence). CDR3 in amino acids: CASSLWGGPSSTDTQYF. The CDR3 nucleotides read TGTGCCAGCAGTTTATGGGGGGGGCCTTCGAGCACAGATACGCAGTATTTT.

To note about this clonotype: With a much larger clone just one base away, this may be a read error. The V call is TRBV7-2, the J call TRBJ2-5; no definite D call. The CDR3 spans 11 residues. The V gene lost 3 bases and the J gene lost 11 bases, with 10 bases spanning the gap. Germline loops: CDR1 SGHTA, CDR2 FQGNSA. For the CDR3, the DNA is TGTGCCAGCAGCTTTGGTGTAGGGCAGTACTTC. This gives the protein CASSFGVGQYF.